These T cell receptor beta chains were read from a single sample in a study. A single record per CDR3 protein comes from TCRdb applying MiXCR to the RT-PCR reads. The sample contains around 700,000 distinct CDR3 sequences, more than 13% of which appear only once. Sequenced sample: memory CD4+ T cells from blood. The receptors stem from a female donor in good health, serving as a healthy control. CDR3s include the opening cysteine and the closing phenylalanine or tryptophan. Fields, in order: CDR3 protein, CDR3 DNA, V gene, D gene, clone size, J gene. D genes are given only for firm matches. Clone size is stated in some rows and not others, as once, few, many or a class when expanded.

CASSLAHNSYNEQFF TGCGCCAGCAGCTTGGCCCATAACTCCTACAATGAGCAGTTCTTC TRBV5-1 NA NA TRBJ2-1
CASSLLRTSGKETQYF TGTGCCAGCAGTTTATTACGGACTAGCGGCAAAGAGACCCAGTACTTC TRBV28 TRBD2 NA TRBJ2-5
CASSQDPGLSYEQYF TGTGCCAGCAGCCAAGACCCCGGGCTCTCCTACGAGCAGTACTTC TRBV3-1 NA few TRBJ2-7
CASSLVWDQETQYF TGTGCCAGCAGCTTAGTATGGGACCAAGAGACCCAGTACTTC TRBV7-2 NA many TRBJ2-5
CASSLDSSGTYNEQFF TGTGCCAGCAGCTTAGATAGTAGCGGCACCTACAATGAGCAGTTCTTC TRBV11-3 NA few TRBJ2-1
CASSSSTGTYEQYF TGTGCCAGCAGTTCATCAACAGGGACCTACGAGCAGTACTTC TRBV5-5 NA many TRBJ2-7
CSARDPKAGGYEQYF TGCAGTGCTAGAGATCCCAAAGCGGGGGGCTACGAGCAGTACTTC TRBV20-1 TRBD2 few TRBJ2-7
CSARYTSIDTQYF TGCAGTGCTAGATATACTAGCATAGATACGCAGTATTTT TRBV20-1 NA few TRBJ2-3
CASSPHAGLDTQYF TGTGCCAGCAGCCCACATGCGGGACTGGATACGCAGTATTTT TRBV9 NA NA TRBJ2-3
CASSVAPQGASDTQYF TGTGCCAGCAGCGTAGCCCCCCAGGGGGCCTCAGATACGCAGTATTTT TRBV9 TRBD1 few TRBJ2-3